The clone carrying this T cell receptor (beta chain) was seen a handful of times. What it binds is unknown. Trimming stripped 3 bases from V and 2 bases from J, with 13 bases between. The CDR3 is 15 amino acids. Germline V CDR1 and CDR2: MDHEN, SYDVKM. This record comes from a study of cytotoxic CD8 clonotypes in ibrutinib-treated CLL. Study-wide points: Baseline clonality, above age-matched healthy donor levels, tracked circulating CD8+ T-cell counts. With treatment, public clonotypes, which were uncommon, either contracted or remained stable.

Produced via immunoSEQ multiplex PCR; TCRdb's table is partial and in-frame only. The sample records some 29,000 clones, more than 65% being singletons. The receptor was isolated from a human donor with chronic lymphocytic leukemia. V gene TRBV28 combines with J gene TRBJ1-2, with D tentatively TRBD1 (5 bases). The sequenced sample was PBMCs, obtained after 24 months of ibrutinib treatment. In DNA, the CDR3 is TGTGCCAGCAGTTTCCCCCTAGGACACAACTATGGCTACACCTTC. Translation: CASSFPLGHNYGYTF.